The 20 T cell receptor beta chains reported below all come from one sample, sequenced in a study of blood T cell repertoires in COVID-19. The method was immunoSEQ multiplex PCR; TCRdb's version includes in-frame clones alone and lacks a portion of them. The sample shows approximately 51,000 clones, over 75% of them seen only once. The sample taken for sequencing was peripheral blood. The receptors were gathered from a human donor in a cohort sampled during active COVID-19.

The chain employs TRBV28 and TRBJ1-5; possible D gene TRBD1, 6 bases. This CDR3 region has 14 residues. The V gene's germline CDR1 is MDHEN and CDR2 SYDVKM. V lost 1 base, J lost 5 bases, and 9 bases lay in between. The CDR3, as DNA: TGTGCCAGCAGTTTATTGTCAGGGGATCAGCCCCAGCATTTT. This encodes CASSLLSGDQPQHF.

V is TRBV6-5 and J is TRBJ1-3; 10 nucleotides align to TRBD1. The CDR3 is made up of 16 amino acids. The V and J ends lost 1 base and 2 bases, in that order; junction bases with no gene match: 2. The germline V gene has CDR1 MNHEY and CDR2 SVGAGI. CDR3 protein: CASSYWGTGAGNTIYF. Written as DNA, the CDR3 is TGTGCCAGCAGTTACTGGGGGACAGGGGCTGGAAACACCATATATTTT.

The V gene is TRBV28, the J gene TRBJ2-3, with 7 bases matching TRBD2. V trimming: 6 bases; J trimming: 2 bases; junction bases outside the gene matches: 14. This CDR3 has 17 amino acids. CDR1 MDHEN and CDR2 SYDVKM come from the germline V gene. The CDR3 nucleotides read TGTGCCAGCAGCCCCAGAGGAGTACTAGCGCTCACAGATACGCAGTATTTT. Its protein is CASSPRGVLALTDTQYF.

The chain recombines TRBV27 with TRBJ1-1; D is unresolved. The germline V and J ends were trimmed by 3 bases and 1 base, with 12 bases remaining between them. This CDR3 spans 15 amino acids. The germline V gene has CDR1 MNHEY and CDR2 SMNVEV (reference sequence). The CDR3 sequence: CASSFGWAGNTEAFF. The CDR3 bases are TGTGCCAGCAGTTTCGGGTGGGCGGGGAACACTGAAGCTTTCTTT.

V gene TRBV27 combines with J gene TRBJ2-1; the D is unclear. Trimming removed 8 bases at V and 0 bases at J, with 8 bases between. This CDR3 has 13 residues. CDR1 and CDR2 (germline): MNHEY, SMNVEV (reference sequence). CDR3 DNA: TGTGCCAGCCGAAGGAGCTCCTACAATGAGCAGTTCTTC. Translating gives CASRRSSYNEQFF.

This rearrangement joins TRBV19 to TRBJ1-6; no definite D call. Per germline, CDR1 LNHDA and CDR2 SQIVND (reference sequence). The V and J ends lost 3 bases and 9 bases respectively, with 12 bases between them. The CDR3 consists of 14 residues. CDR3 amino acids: CASSMAGFSSPLHF. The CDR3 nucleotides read TGTGCCAGTAGTATGGCGGGGTTTAGTTCACCCCTCCACTTT.

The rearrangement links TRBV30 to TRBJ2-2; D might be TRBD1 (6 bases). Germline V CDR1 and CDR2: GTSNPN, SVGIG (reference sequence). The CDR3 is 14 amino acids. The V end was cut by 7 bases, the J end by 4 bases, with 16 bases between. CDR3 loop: CASQAGVGTGELFF. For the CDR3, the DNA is TGTGCCTCTCAAGCAGGGGTTGGCACCGGGGAGCTGTTTTTT.

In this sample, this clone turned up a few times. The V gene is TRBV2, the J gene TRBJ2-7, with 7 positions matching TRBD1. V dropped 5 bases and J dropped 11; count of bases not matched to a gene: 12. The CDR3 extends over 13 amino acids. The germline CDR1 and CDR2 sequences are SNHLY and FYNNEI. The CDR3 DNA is TGTGCCAGCAGTCCGGGACAGCAAAGGAAGGAGTACTTC. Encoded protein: CASSPGQQRKEYF. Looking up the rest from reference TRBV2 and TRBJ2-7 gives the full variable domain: EPEVTQTPSHQVTQMGQEVILRCVPISNHLYFYWYRQILGQKVEFLVSFYNNEISEKSEIFDDQFSVERPDGSNFTLKIRSTKLEDSAMYFCASSPGQQRKEYFGPGTRLTVT.

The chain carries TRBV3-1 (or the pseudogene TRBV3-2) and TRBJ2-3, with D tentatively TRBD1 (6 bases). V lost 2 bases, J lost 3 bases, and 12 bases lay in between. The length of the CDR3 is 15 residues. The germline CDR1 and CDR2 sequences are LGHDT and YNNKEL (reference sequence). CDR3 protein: CASSQNRVGTDTQYF. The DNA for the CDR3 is TGTGCCAGCAGCCAAAACAGGGTAGGAACAGATACGCAGTATTTT.

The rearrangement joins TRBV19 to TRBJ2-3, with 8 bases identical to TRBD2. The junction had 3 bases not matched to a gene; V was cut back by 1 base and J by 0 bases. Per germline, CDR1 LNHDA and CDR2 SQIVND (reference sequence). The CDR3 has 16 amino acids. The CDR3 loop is CASSIVGGGSTDTQYF. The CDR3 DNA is TGTGCCAGTAGTATAGTCGGCGGGGGGAGCACAGATACGCAGTATTTT.

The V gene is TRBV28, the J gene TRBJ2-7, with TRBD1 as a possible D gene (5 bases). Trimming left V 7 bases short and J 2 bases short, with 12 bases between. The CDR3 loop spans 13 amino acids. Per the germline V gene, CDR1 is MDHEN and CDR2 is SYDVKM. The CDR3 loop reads CASKGATAYEQYF. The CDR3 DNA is TGTGCCAGCAAAGGGGCTACTGCCTACGAGCAGTACTTC.

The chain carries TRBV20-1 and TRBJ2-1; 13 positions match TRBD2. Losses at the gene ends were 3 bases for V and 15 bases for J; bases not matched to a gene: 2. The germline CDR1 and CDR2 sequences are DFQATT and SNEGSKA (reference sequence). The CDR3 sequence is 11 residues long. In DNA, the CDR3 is TGCAGTGCTAGGGGACTAGCGGGATTGTTCTTC. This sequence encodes CSARGLAGLFF.

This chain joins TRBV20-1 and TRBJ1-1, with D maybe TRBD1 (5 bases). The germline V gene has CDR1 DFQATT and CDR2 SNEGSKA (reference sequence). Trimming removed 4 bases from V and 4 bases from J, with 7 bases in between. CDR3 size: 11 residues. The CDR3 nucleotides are TGCAGTGCTAAAGGGGTCACTGAAGCTTTCTTT. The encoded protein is CSAKGVTEAFF.

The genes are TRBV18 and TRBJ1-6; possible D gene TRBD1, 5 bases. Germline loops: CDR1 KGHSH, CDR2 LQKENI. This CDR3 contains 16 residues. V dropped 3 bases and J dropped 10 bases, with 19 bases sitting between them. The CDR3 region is CASSPLGTPQSSPLHF. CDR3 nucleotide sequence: TGTGCCAGCTCACCCCTAGGGACTCCCCAATCATCACCCCTCCACTTT.

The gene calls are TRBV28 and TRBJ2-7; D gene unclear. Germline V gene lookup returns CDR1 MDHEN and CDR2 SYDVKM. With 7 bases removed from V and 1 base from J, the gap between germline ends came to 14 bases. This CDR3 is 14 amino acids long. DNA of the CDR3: TGTGCCAGCAAAGACCGCTTACTATCCTACGAGCAGTACTTC. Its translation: CASKDRLLSYEQYF. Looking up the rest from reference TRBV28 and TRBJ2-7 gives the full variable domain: DVKVTQSSRYLVKRTGEKVFLECVQDMDHENMFWYRQDPGLGLRLIYFSYDVKMKEKGDIPEGYSVSREKKERFSLILESASTNQTSMYLCASKDRLLSYEQYFGPGTRLTVT.

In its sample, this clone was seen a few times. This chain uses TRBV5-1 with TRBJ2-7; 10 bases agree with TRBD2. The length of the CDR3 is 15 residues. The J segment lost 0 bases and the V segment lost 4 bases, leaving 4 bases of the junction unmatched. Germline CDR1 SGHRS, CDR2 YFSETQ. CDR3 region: CASSILAGISYEQYF. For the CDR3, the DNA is TGCGCCAGCAGCATACTAGCGGGGATCTCCTACGAGCAGTACTTC.

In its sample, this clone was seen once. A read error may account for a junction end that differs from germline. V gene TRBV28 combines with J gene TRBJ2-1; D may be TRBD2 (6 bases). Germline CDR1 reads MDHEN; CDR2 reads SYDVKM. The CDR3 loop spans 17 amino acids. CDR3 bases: TGTGCCAGCAGTTATGGGGAGACTAGGCCCACCTACGATGAGCAGTTCTTC. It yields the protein CASSYGETRPTYDEQFF.

The CDR3 region is CASSSQETEKYGYTF. CDR3 sequence (DNA): TGTGCCAGCAGCTCCCAGGAGACAGAGAAATATGGCTACACCTTC. The rearrangement joins TRBV7-8 to TRBJ1-2, with D possibly matching TRBD1 (5 bases). This CDR3 has 15 residues. V shed 4 bases and J shed 5 bases, with 17 bases lying between them. Per germline, CDR1 SGHVS and CDR2 FQNEAQ.

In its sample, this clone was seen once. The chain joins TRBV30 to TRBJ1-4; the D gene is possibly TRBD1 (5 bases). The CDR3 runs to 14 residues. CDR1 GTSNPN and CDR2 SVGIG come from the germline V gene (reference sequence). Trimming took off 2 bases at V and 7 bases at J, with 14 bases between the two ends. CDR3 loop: CAWSWVGVGEKLFF. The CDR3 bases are TGTGCCTGGAGTTGGGTAGGGGTGGGTGAAAAACTGTTTTTT.

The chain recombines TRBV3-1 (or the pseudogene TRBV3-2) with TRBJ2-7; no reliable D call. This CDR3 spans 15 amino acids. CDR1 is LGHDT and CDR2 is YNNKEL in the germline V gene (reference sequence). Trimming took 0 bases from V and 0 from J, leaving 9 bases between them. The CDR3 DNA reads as TGTGCCAGCAGCCAAGATCAGGAAAGCTCCTACGAGCAGTACTTC. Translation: CASSQDQESSYEQYF.